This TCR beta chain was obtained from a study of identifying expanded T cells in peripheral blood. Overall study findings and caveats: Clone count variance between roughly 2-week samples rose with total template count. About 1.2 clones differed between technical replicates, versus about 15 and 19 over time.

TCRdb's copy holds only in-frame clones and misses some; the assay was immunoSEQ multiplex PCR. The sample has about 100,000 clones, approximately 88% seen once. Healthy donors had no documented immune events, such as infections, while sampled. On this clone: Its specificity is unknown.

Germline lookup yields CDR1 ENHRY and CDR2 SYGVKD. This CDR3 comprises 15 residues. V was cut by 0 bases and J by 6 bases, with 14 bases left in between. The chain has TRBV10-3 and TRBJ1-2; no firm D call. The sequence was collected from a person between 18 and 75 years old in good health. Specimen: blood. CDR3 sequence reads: CAISESSHSLDGYTF. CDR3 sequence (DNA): TGTGCCATCAGTGAGTCGAGCCACAGTTTAGATGGCTACACCTTC.